At least ten counts were recorded for the clone carrying this T cell receptor beta chain. From germline, CDR1 is SGHTA and CDR2 FQGNSA. The ends were cut back, 2 bases at V and 7 bases at J, with 12 bases in the middle. This CDR3 region has 14 residues. TCR beta CDR3 sequences were amplified from RNA transcripts. Initially, a first-round RT-PCR of the TCR CDR3 employed the HTBI primer set. TCRdb passed the multiplex PCR reads through MiXCR, listing each CDR3 protein once. The sample has 250,000 to 350,000 distinct CDR3 sequences; 17% are singletons. The entry originates in a study of T cells in Graves' hyperthyroidism and ophthalmopathy.

The chain uses TRBV7-2 and TRBJ2-1; a possible D gene is TRBD1 (6 bases). The sequenced sample was blood. The receptor was derived from a woman in her fifties or sixties with Graves' ophthalmopathy. The CDR3 DNA sequence: TGTGCCAGCAGCTTACTGTGGGGGCCGAATGAGCAGTTCTTC. It is translated as CASSLLWGPNEQFF.